This TCR beta chain was found in a study of cytomegalovirus exposure and HLA in healthy donors. Study observations and caveats: The study recorded around 160 TCR beta chains that were cytomegalovirus-associated. A previous analysis found most TCR beta V segments productive roughly 87% or roughly 30% of the time.

PCR amplification relied on 60 Vbeta primers (plus 13 Jbeta primers). Profiled with immunoSEQ multiplex PCR; TCRdb holds only in-frame clones, not every one. The sample comprises a few hundred thousand clones, 70% to 85% of which are singletons, and 0.2% to 0.25% rests with the top ten. This clone has only a few counts. Its target is unknown. Sequencing was done on a sample of PBMCs. This TCR derives from a girl aged 2-9 years in good health and CMV-seronegative.

The CDR3 nucleotides read TGCGCCAGCAGCCAAGATTCCGGGGTGTGGAATGAGCAGTTCTTC. It is translated as CASSQDSGVWNEQFF. The chain couples TRBV4-1 to TRBJ2-1, with D possibly matching TRBD2 (5 bases). The germline V gene has CDR1 MGHRA and CDR2 YSYEKL. Trimming shortened V by 0 bases and J by 7 bases, and 13 bases separated the two germline ends. The CDR3 spans 15 residues.